The 16 T cell receptor beta chains reported below all come from one sample, sequenced in a study of blood T cell repertoires in COVID-19. TCRdb's copy holds only in-frame clones and misses some; the assay was immunoSEQ multiplex PCR. The sample includes roughly 69,000 clones, 78% seen only once; the top ten take approximately 14%. The specimen sequenced was peripheral blood. Receptors were obtained from a man between 60 and 75 years old with COVID-19, enrolled during active disease.

This clone has a handful of counts. This rearrangement joins TRBV12-3 or TRBV12-4 to TRBJ2-7; tentatively, D is TRBD2 (5 bases). Trimming took 1 base from V and 4 from J, leaving 5 bases between them. CDR3 length: 12 residues. CDR3 in amino acids: CASSLERYEQYF. The CDR3 DNA reads as TGTGCCAGCAGTTTAGAGCGGTACGAGCAGTACTTC.

This clone was observed once. The V call is TRBV27, the J call TRBJ2-1; D may be TRBD1 (6 bases). The CDR3 extends over 15 amino acids. CDR1 is MNHEY and CDR2 is SMNVEV in the germline V gene (reference sequence). The V end was cut by 3 bases, the J end by 4 bases, with 13 bases between. The CDR3 coding sequence is TGTGCCAGCAGTTTTAAGGGGGAGTGGTACAATGAGCAGTTCTTC. The encoded protein is CASSFKGEWYNEQFF.

V is TRBV3-1 (or the pseudogene TRBV3-2) and J is TRBJ2-1, with 11 bases aligning to TRBD2. This CDR3 is 18 amino acids long. V lost 3 bases, J lost 2 bases, and 9 bases stayed unmatched. Germline-derived CDR1 and CDR2 are LGHDT and YNNKEL (reference sequence). The CDR3 loop is CASSHVAHSGGAYNEQFF. The DNA of the CDR3 is TGTGCCAGCAGCCATGTAGCCCATAGCGGGGGGGCCTACAATGAGCAGTTCTTC.

This sequence joins TRBV7-9 and TRBJ2-3; 8 positions agree with TRBD1. Germline trimming cut 5 bases from V and 1 base from J; bases unmatched to any gene: 5. Germline-derived CDR1 and CDR2 are SEHNR and FQNEAQ (reference sequence). The CDR3 is 15 residues long. In nucleotides, the CDR3 is TGTGCCAGCAGCCTACAGGGGGAGGGCACAGATACGCAGTATTTT. Amino acid sequence: CASSLQGEGTDTQYF. The full variable domain, in which reference TRBV7-9 and TRBJ2-3 provide the parts outside the CDR3, is DTGVSQNPRHKITKRGQNVTFRCDPISEHNRLYWYRQTLGQGPEFLTYFQNEAQLEKSRLLSDRFSAERPKGSFSTLEIQRTEQGDSAMYLCASSLQGEGTDTQYFGPGTRLTVL.

The sample holds a few counts of this clone. The chain combines TRBV6-6 with TRBJ1-6, with a weak D call TRBD1 (5 bases). Deletions cut 5 bases from V and 5 bases from J, with 13 bases between. CDR1 is MNHNY and CDR2 is SVGAGI in the germline V gene (reference sequence). The CDR3 has 15 residues. CDR3 residues: CASSPRGTDNSPLHF. The CDR3 DNA follows: TGTGCCAGCAGTCCGCGGGGGACGGATAATTCACCCCTCCACTTT.

The chain couples TRBV6-1 to TRBJ2-7, with TRBD1 as a possible D gene (6 bases). Trimming removed 7 bases from V and 5 bases from J, with 18 bases in between. The CDR3 length is 14 residues. Looked up from germline, CDR1 is MNHNS and CDR2 is SASEGT. The CDR3 reads CASMWTASSNEQYF. The CDR3 DNA follows: TGTGCCAGCATGTGGACAGCCTCCTCGAACGAGCAGTACTTC.

The chain links TRBV5-4 to TRBJ2-2; the D gene is possibly TRBD1 (5 bases). Germline V gives CDR1 SGHNT, CDR2 YYREEE (reference sequence). With 5 bases removed from V and 0 bases from J, the gap between germline ends came to 11 bases. The CDR3 totals 15 residues. As DNA, the CDR3 is TGTGCCAGCAGGGCAACAGGATCGAACACCGGGGAGCTGTTTTTT. Encoded protein: CASRATGSNTGELFF.

This chain uses TRBV11-2 with TRBJ2-1, with D perhaps TRBD2 (5 bases). V was trimmed by 1 base and J by 9 bases, leaving 10 bases between them. Germline CDR1 and CDR2: SGHAT and FQNNGV. The CDR3 is 13 amino acids. CDR3 DNA sequence: TGTGCCAGCAGCTTAGGCGAGGGAAGTGAGCAGTTCTTC. This encodes CASSLGEGSEQFF.

This clone occurred many times. This chain connects TRBV5-5 to TRBJ2-1; 14 nucleotides match TRBD2. Germline assignment: CDR1 SGHKS and CDR2 YYEKEE (reference sequence). Losses at the gene ends were 4 bases for V and 8 bases for J; bases not matched to a gene: 5. CDR3 size: 15 residues. DNA for the CDR3: TGTGCCAGCAGCCCGGGACTAGCGGGAGTCGATGAGCAGTTCTTC. Its translation is CASSPGLAGVDEQFF.

This clone has just one count. This chain uses TRBV18 with TRBJ2-1, with D perhaps TRBD2 (6 bases). CDR1 is KGHSH, CDR2 LQKENI, per germline. The CDR3 extends over 14 amino acids. V shed 3 bases and J shed 7 bases, with 13 bases lying between them. CDR3: CASSPATSVNEQFF. The CDR3 DNA sequence: TGTGCCAGCTCACCGGCGACTAGTGTGAATGAGCAGTTCTTC.

The rearrangement joins TRBV5-1 to TRBJ2-1; 7 bases agree with TRBD2. The germline V gene encodes CDR1 SGHRS and CDR2 YFSETQ. V was pared by 4 bases and J by 0 bases, with 7 bases of the junction left unmatched. The CDR3 is made up of 16 amino acids. The CDR3 protein is CASSGGVGNSYNEQFF. The CDR3 region has the DNA TGCGCCAGCAGCGGGGGGGTTGGAAACTCCTACAATGAGCAGTTCTTC.

This chain connects TRBV5-1 to TRBJ2-7, with D maybe TRBD2 (6 bases). Germline lookup yields CDR1 SGHRS and CDR2 YFSETQ. CDR3 length equals 17 residues. Trimming took 0 bases from V and 1 from J, leaving 17 bases between them. The CDR3 loop reads CASSLDQLGSGSYEQYF. The CDR3 DNA reads as TGCGCCAGCAGCTTGGATCAACTCGGGAGTGGATCCTACGAGCAGTACTTC.

The chain uses TRBV9 and TRBJ2-3, with TRBD2 identical over 7 bases. Germline values: CDR1 SGDLS, CDR2 YYNGEE. The ends lost 3 bases at V and 4 bases at J; junction bases unmatched: 5. The CDR3 runs to 14 residues. The CDR3 DNA reads TGTGCCAGCAGCGGGGGGAGGGTGGCAGATACGCAGTATTTT. This encodes CASSGGRVADTQYF. Full variable domain (remainder filled in from reference TRBV9 and TRBJ2-3): DSGVTQTPKHLITATGQRVTLRCSPRSGDLSVYWYQQSLDQGLQFLIQYYNGEERAKGNILERFSAQQFPDLHSELNLSSLELGDSALYFCASSGGRVADTQYFGPGTRLTVL.

This chain links TRBV4-1 with TRBJ1-4; weak D call: TRBD1 (6 bases). Germline loops: CDR1 MGHRA, CDR2 YSYEKL. CDR3 length: 16 residues. Trimming removed 1 base at V and 7 bases at J, with 16 bases between. The CDR3 loop is CASSQVGQPLSEKLFF. The CDR3 DNA reads TGCGCCAGCAGCCAAGTTGGACAGCCCCTAAGTGAAAAACTGTTTTTT.

The chain carries TRBV30 and TRBJ1-1; 9 bases are a match to TRBD1. Trimming removed 4 bases from V and 6 bases from J; junction bases left unmatched: 6. The CDR3 runs to 13 residues. Germline CDR1 is GTSNPN and CDR2 is SVGIG (reference sequence). CDR3 amino acids: CAWKDRGYPEAFF. The CDR3 DNA reads TGTGCCTGGAAGGACAGGGGATACCCTGAAGCTTTCTTT.

The J gene is TRBJ1-2, the V gene TRBV2, with D possibly TRBD1 on 5 matching bases. This CDR3 has 14 residues. CDR1 SNHLY and CDR2 FYNNEI come from the germline V gene. V dropped 6 bases and J dropped 4 bases, with 15 bases sitting between them. The CDR3 region has the DNA TGTGCCAGCAGGGGCGGGGGAGTATCCTATGGCTACACCTTC. It codes for CASRGGGVSYGYTF.